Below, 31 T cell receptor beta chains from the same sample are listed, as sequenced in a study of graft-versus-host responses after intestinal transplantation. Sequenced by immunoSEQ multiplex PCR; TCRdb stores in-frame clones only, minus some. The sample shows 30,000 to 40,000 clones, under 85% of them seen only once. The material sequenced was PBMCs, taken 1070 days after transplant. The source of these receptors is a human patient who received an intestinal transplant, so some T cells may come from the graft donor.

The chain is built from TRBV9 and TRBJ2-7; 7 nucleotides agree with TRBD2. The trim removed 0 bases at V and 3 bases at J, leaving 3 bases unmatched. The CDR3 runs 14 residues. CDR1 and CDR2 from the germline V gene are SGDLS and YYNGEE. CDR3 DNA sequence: TGTGCCAGCAGCGTAGCCCAGCGGGGCTACGAGCAGTACTTC. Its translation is CASSVAQRGYEQYF.

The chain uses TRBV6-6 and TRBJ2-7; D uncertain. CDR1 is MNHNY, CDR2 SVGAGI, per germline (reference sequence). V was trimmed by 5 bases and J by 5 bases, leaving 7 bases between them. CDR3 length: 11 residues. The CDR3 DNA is TGTGCCAGCAGTGAACGGGACGAGCAGTACTTC. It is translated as CASSERDEQYF.

The CDR3 coding sequence is TGTGCCAGCAGTGAGCGGACAGGGTACAATCAGCCCCAGCATTTT. Translation gives CASSERTGYNQPQHF. The chain couples TRBV2 to TRBJ1-5, with 8 bases aligning to TRBD1. The germline V gene encodes CDR1 SNHLY and CDR2 FYNNEI. CDR3 size: 15 residues. The V segment lost 3 bases and the J segment 3 bases; nucleotides outside the gene matches: 4.

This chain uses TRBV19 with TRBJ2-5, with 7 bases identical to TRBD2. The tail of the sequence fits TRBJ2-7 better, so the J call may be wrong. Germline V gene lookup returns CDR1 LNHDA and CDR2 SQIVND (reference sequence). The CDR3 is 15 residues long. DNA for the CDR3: TGTGCCAGTAGCGGGAGGACGGGACTCCCCTACGAGCAGTACTTC. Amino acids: CASSGRTGLPYEQYF.

The CDR3 sequence: CASSLAVLTYEQYF. The CDR3 nucleotides read TGTGCCAGCAGCTTAGCGGTACTGACCTACGAGCAGTACTTC. The V and J genes are TRBV11-2 and TRBJ2-7, with D unresolved. The V end was cut by 1 base, the J end by 2 bases, with 9 bases between. From germline, CDR1 is SGHAT and CDR2 FQNNGV. This CDR3 contains 14 residues. Supplemented by reference TRBV11-2 and TRBJ2-7, the full variable domain reads EAGVAQSPRYKIIEKRQSVAFWCNPISGHATLYWYQQILGQGPKLLIQFQNNGVVDDSQLPKDRFSAERLKGVDSTLKIQPAKLEDSAVYLCASSLAVLTYEQYFGPGTRLTVT.

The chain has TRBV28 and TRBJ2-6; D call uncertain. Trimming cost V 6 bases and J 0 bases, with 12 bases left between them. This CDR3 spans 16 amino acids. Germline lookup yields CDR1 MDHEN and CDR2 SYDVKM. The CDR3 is CASSFPAGSGANVLTF. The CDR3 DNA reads TGTGCCAGCAGCTTCCCAGCTGGCTCTGGGGCCAACGTCCTGACTTTC.

Here the CDR3 reads CASSFFWDRGLRWDNEQFF. Here the CDR3 DNA reads TGTGCCAGCAGTTTTTTTTGGGACAGGGGGCTAAGATGGGACAATGAGCAGTTCTTC. The chain couples TRBV28 to TRBJ2-1; 12 bases line up with TRBD1. The CDR3 contains 19 residues. V was pared by 3 bases and J by 5 bases, with 14 bases of the junction left unmatched. Germline CDR1 reads MDHEN; CDR2 reads SYDVKM.

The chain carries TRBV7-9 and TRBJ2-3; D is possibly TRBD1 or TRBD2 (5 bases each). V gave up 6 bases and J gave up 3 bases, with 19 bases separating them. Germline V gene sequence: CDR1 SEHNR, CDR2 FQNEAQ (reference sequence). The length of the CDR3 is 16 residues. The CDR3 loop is CASRHRDPSATDTQYF. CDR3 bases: TGTGCCAGCAGACATAGGGACCCCTCGGCGACAGATACGCAGTATTTT.

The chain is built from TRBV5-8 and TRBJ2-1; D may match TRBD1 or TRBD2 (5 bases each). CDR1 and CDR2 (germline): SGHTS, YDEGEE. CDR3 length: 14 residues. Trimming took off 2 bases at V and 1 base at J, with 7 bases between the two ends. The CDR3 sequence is CASSLGESYNEQFF. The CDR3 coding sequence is TGTGCCAGCAGCTTAGGGGAGTCCTACAATGAGCAGTTCTTC.

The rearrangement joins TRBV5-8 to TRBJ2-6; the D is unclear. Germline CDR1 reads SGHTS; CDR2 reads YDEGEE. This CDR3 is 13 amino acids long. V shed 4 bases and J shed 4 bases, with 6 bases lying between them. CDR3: CASSVTGANVLTF. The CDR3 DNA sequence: TGTGCCAGCAGCGTGACAGGGGCCAACGTCCTGACTTTC.

CDR3 region: CASSLGAGTNEKLFF. Written as DNA, the CDR3 is TGTGCCAGCAGCTTAGGGGCGGGGACTAATGAAAAACTGTTTTTT. V and J are TRBV5-4 and TRBJ1-4, with D tentatively TRBD1 (5 bases). V lost 2 bases and J lost 2, with 10 bases in between. CDR3 length: 15 residues. The germline V gene has CDR1 SGHNT and CDR2 YYREEE (reference sequence).

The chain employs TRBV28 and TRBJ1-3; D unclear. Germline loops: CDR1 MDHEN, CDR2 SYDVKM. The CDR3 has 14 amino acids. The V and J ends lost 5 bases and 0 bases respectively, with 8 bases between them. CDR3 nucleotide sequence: TGTGCCAGCAGTATCCCAGGCTCTGGAAACACCATATATTTT. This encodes CASSIPGSGNTIYF. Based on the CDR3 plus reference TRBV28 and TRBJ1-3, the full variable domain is DVKVTQSSRYLVKRTGEKVFLECVQDMDHENMFWYRQDPGLGLRLIYFSYDVKMKEKGDIPEGYSVSREKKERFSLILESASTNQTSMYLCASSIPGSGNTIYFGEGSWLTVV.

CDR3 nucleotide sequence: TGTGCCAGCAGCTTAGACGGCCGGCCCCAAGAGACCCAGTACTTC. This codes for CASSLDGRPQETQYF. The V call is TRBV7-2, the J call TRBJ2-5; D remains ambiguous. The V gene's germline CDR1 is SGHTA and CDR2 FQGNSA. V gave up 1 base and J gave up 1 base, with 10 bases separating them. This CDR3 has 15 amino acids.

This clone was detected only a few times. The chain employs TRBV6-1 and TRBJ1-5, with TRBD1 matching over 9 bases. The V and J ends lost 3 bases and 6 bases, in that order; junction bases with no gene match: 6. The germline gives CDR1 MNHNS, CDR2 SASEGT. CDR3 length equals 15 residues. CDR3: CASSDSTGGSQPQHF. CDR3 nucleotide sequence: TGTGCCAGCAGTGACTCGACAGGGGGGAGTCAGCCCCAGCATTTT.

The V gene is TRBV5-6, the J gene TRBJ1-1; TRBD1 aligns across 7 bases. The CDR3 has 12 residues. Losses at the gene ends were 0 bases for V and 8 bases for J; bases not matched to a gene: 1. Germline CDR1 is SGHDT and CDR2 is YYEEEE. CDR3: CASSLAGQEAFF. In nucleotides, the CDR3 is TGTGCCAGCAGCTTGGCGGGACAGGAAGCTTTCTTT.

The CDR3 DNA reads as TGTGCCAGCAGTTACGCGGCTAGCGGTGCCTACGAGCAGTACTTC. It is translated as CASSYAASGAYEQYF. This chain links TRBV6-6 with TRBJ2-7; TRBD2 aligns across 7 bases. V lost 2 bases, J lost 2 bases, and 6 bases stayed unmatched. This CDR3 is built from 15 residues. From germline, CDR1 is MNHNY and CDR2 SVGAGI (reference sequence).

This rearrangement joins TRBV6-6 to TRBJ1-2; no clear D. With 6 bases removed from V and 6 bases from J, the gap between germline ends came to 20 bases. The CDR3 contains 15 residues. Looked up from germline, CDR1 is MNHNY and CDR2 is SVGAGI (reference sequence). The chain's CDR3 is CASSPPRAQTDGYTF. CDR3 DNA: TGTGCCAGCAGCCCACCACGTGCTCAGACCGATGGCTACACCTTC.

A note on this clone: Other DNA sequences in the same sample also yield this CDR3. CDR3 sequence: CASSLGGGLAANTGELFF. CDR3 nucleotides: TGCGCCAGCAGCTTGGGCGGAGGACTAGCCGCGAACACCGGGGAGCTGTTTTTT. V is TRBV5-1 and J is TRBJ2-2, with 8 bases that match TRBD2. The CDR3 is 18 amino acids. Germline CDR1 SGHRS, CDR2 YFSETQ. V lost 0 bases, J lost 0 bases, and 7 bases stayed unmatched.

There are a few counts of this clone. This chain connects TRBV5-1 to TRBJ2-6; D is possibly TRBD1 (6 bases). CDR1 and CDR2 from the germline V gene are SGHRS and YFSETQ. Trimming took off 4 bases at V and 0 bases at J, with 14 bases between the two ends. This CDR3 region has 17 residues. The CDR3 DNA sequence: TGCGCCAGCAGCGGACAGTTCACCTTCTCTGGGGCCAACGTCCTGACTTTC. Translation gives CASSGQFTFSGANVLTF.

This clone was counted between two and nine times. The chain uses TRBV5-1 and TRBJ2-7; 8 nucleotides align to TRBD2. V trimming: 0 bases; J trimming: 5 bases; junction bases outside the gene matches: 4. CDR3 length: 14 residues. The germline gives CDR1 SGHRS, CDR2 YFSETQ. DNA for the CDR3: TGCGCCAGCAGCTTGGGGCCGGGAGGGGACGAGCAGTACTTC. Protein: CASSLGPGGDEQYF.

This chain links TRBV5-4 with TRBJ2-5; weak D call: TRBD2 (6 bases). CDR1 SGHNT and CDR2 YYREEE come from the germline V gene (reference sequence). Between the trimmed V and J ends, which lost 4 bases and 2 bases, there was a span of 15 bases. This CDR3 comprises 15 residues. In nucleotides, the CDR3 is TGTGCCAGCAGCCAGAGTAGCGGCATACAAGAGACCCAGTACTTC. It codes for CASSQSSGIQETQYF.

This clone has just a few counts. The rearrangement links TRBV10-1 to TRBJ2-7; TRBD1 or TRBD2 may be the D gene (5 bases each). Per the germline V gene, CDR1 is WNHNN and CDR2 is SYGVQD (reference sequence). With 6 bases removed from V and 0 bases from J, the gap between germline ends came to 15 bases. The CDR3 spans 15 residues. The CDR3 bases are TGCGCCAGCAGGAAGGGACCCCTGGTCTCCTACGAGCAGTACTTC. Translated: CASRKGPLVSYEQYF.

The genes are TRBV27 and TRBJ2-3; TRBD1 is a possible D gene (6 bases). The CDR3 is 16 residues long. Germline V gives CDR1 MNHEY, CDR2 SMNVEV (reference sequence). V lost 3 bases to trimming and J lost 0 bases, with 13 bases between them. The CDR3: CASSFFTGRSTDTQYF. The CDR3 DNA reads TGTGCCAGCAGTTTTTTCACAGGGCGAAGCACAGATACGCAGTATTTT.

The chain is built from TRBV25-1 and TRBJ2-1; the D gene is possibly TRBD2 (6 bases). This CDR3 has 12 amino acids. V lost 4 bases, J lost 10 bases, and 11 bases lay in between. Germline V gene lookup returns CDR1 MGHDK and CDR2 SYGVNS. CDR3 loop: CASSVGGREQFF. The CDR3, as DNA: TGTGCCAGCAGTGTTGGAGGGAGGGAGCAGTTCTTC.

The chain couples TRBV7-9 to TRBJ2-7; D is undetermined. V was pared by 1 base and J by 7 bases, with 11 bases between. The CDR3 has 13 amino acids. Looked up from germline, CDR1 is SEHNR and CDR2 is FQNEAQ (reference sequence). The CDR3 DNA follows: TGTGCCAGCAGCTTAGATCACGAATGGGAGCAGTACTTC. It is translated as CASSLDHEWEQYF.

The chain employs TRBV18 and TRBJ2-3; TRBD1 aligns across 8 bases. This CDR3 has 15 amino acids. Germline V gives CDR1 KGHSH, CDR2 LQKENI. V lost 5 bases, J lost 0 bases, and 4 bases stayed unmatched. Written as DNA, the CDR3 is TGTGCCAGCTCATGGACAGGGCTTAGCACAGATACGCAGTATTTT. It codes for CASSWTGLSTDTQYF. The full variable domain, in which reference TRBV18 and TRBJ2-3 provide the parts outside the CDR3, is NAGVMQNPRHLVRRRGQEARLRCSPMKGHSHVYWYRQLPEEGLKFMVYLQKENIIDESGMPKERFSAEFPKEGPSILRIQQVVRGDSAAYFCASSWTGLSTDTQYFGPGTRLTVL.

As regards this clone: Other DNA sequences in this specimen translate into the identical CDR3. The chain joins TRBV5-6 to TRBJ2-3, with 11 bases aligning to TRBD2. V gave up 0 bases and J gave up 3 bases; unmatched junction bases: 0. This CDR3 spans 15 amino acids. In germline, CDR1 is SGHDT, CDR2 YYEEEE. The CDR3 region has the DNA TGTGCCAGCAGCTTGGTAGCGGGAGGGACAGATACGCAGTATTTT. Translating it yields CASSLVAGGTDTQYF.

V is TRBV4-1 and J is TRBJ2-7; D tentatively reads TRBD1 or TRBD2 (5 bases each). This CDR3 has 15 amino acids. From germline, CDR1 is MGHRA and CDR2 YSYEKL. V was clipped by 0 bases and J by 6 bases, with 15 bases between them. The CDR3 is CASSQDTGPPFEQYF. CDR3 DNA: TGCGCCAGCAGCCAAGATACGGGGCCTCCCTTCGAGCAGTACTTC.

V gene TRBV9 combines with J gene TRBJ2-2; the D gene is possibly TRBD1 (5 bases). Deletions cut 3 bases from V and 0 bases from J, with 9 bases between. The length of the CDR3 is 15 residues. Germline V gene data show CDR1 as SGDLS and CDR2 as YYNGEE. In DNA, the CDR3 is TGTGCCAGCAGCGAGACGACAGCGAACACCGGGGAGCTGTTTTTT. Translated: CASSETTANTGELFF.

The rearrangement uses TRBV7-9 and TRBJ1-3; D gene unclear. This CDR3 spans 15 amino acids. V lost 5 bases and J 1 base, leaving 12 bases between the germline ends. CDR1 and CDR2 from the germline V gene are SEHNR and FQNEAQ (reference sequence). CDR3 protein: CASSHTVTSGNTIYF. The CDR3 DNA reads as TGTGCCAGCAGCCATACAGTTACTTCTGGAAACACCATATATTTT.

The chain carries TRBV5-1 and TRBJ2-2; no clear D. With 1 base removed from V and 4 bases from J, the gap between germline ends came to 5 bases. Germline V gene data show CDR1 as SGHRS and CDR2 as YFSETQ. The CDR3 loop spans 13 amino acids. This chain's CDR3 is CASSLQSTGELFF. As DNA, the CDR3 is TGCGCCAGCAGCTTGCAGTCCACCGGGGAGCTGTTTTTT.